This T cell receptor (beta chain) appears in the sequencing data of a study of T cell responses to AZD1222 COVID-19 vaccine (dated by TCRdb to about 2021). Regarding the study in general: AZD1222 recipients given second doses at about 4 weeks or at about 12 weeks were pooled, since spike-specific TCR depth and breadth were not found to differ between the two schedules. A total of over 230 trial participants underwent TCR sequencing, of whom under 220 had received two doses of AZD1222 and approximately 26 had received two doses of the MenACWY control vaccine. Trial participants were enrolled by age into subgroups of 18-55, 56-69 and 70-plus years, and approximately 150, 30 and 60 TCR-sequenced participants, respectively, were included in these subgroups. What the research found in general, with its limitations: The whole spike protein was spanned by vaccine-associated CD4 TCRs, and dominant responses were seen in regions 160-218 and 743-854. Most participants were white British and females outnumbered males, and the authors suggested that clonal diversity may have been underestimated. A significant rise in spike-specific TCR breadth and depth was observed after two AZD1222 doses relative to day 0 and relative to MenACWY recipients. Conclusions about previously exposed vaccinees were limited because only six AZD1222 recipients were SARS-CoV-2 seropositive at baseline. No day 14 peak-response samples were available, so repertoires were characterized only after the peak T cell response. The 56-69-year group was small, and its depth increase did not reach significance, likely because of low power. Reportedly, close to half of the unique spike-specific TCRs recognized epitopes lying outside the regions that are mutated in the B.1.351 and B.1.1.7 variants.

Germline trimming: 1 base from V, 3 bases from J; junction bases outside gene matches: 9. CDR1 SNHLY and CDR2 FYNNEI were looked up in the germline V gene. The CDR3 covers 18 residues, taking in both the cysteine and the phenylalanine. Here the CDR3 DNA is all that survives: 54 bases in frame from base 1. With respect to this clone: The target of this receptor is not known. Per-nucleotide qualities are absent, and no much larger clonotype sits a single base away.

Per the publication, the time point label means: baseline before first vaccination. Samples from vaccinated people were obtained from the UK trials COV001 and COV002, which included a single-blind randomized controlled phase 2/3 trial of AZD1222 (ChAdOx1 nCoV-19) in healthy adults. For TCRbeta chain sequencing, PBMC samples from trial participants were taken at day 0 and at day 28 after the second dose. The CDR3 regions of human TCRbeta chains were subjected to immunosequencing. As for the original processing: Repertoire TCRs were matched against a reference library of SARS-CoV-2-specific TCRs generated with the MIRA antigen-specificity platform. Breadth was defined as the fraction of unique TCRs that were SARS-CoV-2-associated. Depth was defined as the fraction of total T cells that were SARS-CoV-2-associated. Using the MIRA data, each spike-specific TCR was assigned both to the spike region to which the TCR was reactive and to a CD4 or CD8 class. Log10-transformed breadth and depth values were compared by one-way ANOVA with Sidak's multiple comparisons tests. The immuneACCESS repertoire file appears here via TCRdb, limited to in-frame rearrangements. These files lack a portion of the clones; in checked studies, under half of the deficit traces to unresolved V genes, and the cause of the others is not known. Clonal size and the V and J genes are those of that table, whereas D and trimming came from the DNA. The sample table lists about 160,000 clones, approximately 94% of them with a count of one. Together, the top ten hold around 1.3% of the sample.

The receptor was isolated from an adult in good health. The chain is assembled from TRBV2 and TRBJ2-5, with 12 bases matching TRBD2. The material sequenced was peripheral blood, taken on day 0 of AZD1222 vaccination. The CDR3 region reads CASSEGGLAGGIEETQYF. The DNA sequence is TGTGCCAGCAGTGAAGGTGGCCTAGCGGGGGGGATTGAAGAGACCCAGTACTTC. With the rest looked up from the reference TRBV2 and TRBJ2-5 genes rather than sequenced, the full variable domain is EPEVTQTPSHQVTQMGQEVILRCVPISNHLYFYWYRQILGQKVEFLVSFYNNEISEKSEIFDDQFSVERPDGSNFTLKIRSTKLEDSAMYFCASSEGGLAGGIEETQYFGPGTRLLVL.